What follows are 29 T cell receptor beta chains derived from one specimen sequenced in a study of blood T cell repertoires in COVID-19. The method was immunoSEQ multiplex PCR; TCRdb's version includes in-frame clones alone and lacks a portion of them. The sample lists roughly 260,000 clones, around nine tenths occurring once. Sequencing was carried out using peripheral blood. The source of these receptors is a man in his forties who had recovered from COVID-19.

This clone was observed a few times. V is TRBV3-1 (or the pseudogene TRBV3-2) and J is TRBJ1-2; D not certain. Between the trimmed V and J ends, which lost 4 bases and 4 bases, there was a span of 4 bases. This CDR3 is 11 amino acids long. The germline V gene encodes CDR1 LGHDT and CDR2 YNNKEL (reference sequence). CDR3 sequence (DNA): TGTGCCAGCAGCCCAGGCTATGGCTACACCTTC. It is translated as CASSPGYGYTF.

This chain uses TRBV7-9 with TRBJ2-5, with 8 bases matching TRBD2. V was pared by 5 bases and J by 7 bases, with 12 bases of the junction left unmatched. The CDR3 sequence is 15 residues long. Germline CDR1 is SEHNR and CDR2 is FQNEAQ (reference sequence). Here the CDR3 reads CASSPSERGGRTQYF. The DNA of the CDR3 is TGTGCCAGCAGCCCCTCCGAACGGGGGGGCCGGACCCAGTACTTC.

This sequence joins TRBV10-3 and TRBJ2-7; 8 bases match TRBD2. After removal of 3 bases from V and 0 bases from J, the junction contained 1 base not matched to a gene. CDR1 is ENHRY, CDR2 SYGVKD, per germline. The CDR3 is 14 residues long. The CDR3 loop is CAISERGGSYEQYF. The CDR3 nucleotides read TGTGCCATCAGTGAACGGGGGGGCTCCTACGAGCAGTACTTC.

This chain joins TRBV6-5 and TRBJ2-7, with D tentatively TRBD1 (6 bases). The CDR3 covers 13 residues. Germline V gives CDR1 MNHEY, CDR2 SVGAGI. V was trimmed by 7 bases and J by 6 bases, leaving 16 bases between them. The CDR3 bases are TGTGCCAGCAACCCGGGACAAGGCGGCGAGCAGTACTTC. Translated: CASNPGQGGEQYF.

The CDR3 region has the DNA TGTGCCAGCATCCCCCCCAGGGCAGACACCGGGGAGCTGTTTTTT. Protein product: CASIPPRADTGELFF. The rearrangement uses TRBV11-3 and TRBJ2-2; TRBD1 is a possible D gene (5 bases). The CDR3 runs 15 residues. Per the germline V gene, CDR1 is SGHNT and CDR2 is YENEEA. V lost 7 bases to trimming and J lost 3 bases, with 15 bases between them.

The rearrangement joins TRBV13 to TRBJ2-7; TRBD1 aligns across 11 bases. V lost 6 bases and J lost 3; bases outside the gene matches: 4. Germline V lookup: CDR1 PRHDT, CDR2 FYEKMQ (reference sequence). The CDR3 has 14 residues. Here the CDR3 reads CASRSGTGGYEQYF. CDR3 bases: TGTGCCAGCAGATCCGGGACAGGGGGCTACGAGCAGTACTTC.

V is TRBV6-6 and J is TRBJ2-1; TRBD2 aligns across 13 bases. J lost 8 bases, V lost 5 bases, and 9 bases had no gene match. The CDR3 consists of 16 residues. CDR1 and CDR2 from the germline V gene are MNHNY and SVGAGI (reference sequence). The CDR3 DNA sequence: TGTGCCAGCAGTCCCCCGACTAGCGGGAGGAGCCATGAGCAGTTCTTC. Amino acid sequence: CASSPPTSGRSHEQFF.

The chain has TRBV4-3 and TRBJ1-6; TRBD1 matches at 7 bases. The V gene's germline CDR1 is LGHNA and CDR2 YSLEER. The CDR3 has 15 residues. Germline trimming cut 3 bases from V and 10 bases from J; bases unmatched to any gene: 9. The CDR3 region has the DNA TGCGCCAGCAGCCAGGTAGACAGGGTGGGATCACCCCTCCACTTT. Amino acid sequence: CASSQVDRVGSPLHF.

This clone was observed a single time. V is TRBV2 and J is TRBJ2-1; possibly TRBD2 for D (7 bases). V was cut by 2 bases and J by 2 bases, with 10 bases left in between. The CDR3 has 15 amino acids. CDR1 SNHLY and CDR2 FYNNEI come from the germline V gene. CDR3 nucleotide sequence: TGTGCCAGCAGTGAAACGGGGGGCACCTACAATGAGCAGTTCTTC. As protein: CASSETGGTYNEQFF. Full variable domain (missing parts from reference TRBV2 and TRBJ2-1): EPEVTQTPSHQVTQMGQEVILRCVPISNHLYFYWYRQILGQKVEFLVSFYNNEISEKSEIFDDQFSVERPDGSNFTLKIRSTKLEDSAMYFCASSETGGTYNEQFFGPGTRLTVL.

The chain links TRBV24-1 to TRBJ2-7, with 9 bases that match TRBD2. V dropped 0 bases and J dropped 3; count of bases not matched to a gene: 11. This CDR3 spans 18 amino acids. Germline assignment: CDR1 KGHDR and CDR2 SFDVKD. In nucleotides, the CDR3 is TGTGCCACCAGTGATTTGCATGTGCGGGAGGGCTCTTTCTACGAGCAGTACTTC. Translating gives CATSDLHVREGSFYEQYF.

The rearrangement joins TRBV7-8 to TRBJ1-1, with a tentative D call TRBD1 (6 bases). Trimming removed 6 bases from V and 6 bases from J, with 17 bases in between. The CDR3 has 14 residues. From germline, CDR1 is SGHVS and CDR2 FQNEAQ. CDR3 coding DNA: TGTGCCAGCAGACCAGCTACCAGGGGTGCTGAAGCTTTCTTT. Residues: CASRPATRGAEAFF.

This rearrangement joins TRBV9 to TRBJ2-1; D is perhaps TRBD2 (6 bases). This CDR3 has 15 residues. The germline CDR1 and CDR2 sequences are SGDLS and YYNGEE. Trimming pared 1 base from V and 4 bases from J, leaving 12 bases between. The CDR3 coding sequence is TGTGCCAGCAGCGTAAACGGAGCGGGTTACAATGAGCAGTTCTTC. Its translation is CASSVNGAGYNEQFF.

The chain uses TRBV6-2 or TRBV6-3 and TRBJ2-3; 12 bases align to TRBD2. Germline-derived CDR1 and CDR2 are MNHEY and SVGEGT. This CDR3 is 15 amino acids long. The V gene end was trimmed by 4 bases and the J gene end by 5 bases; junction bases not matched to a gene: 4. The CDR3 DNA is TGTGCCAGCAGTTTTCCGGGACTAGCGGGAGATACGCAGTATTTT. The encoded protein is CASSFPGLAGDTQYF.

This clone was picked up a small number of times. V gene TRBV2 combines with J gene TRBJ2-7; TRBD1 might be the D (6 bases). This CDR3 has 12 residues. Between the trimmed V and J ends, which lost 6 bases and 3 bases, there was a span of 9 bases. Germline assignment: CDR1 SNHLY and CDR2 FYNNEI. CDR3 nucleotides: TGTGCCAGCAGGGACAGTTTCTACGAGCAGTACTTC. Translated, it gives CASRDSFYEQYF.

This clone was found once. This chain uses TRBV7-9 with TRBJ1-5, with 10 nucleotides matching TRBD1. The CDR3 covers 15 residues. In germline, CDR1 is SEHNR, CDR2 FQNEAQ (reference sequence). The V segment lost 6 bases and the J segment 5 bases; nucleotides outside the gene matches: 7. In DNA, the CDR3 is TGTGCCAGCAGGGGCGGTGGACAGGGGGATCAGCCCCAGCATTTT. Translating it yields CASRGGGQGDQPQHF.

The chain is built from TRBV12-3 or TRBV12-4 and TRBJ1-1; D gene ambiguous. CDR3 length equals 13 residues. V lost 5 bases and J lost 1, with 8 bases in between. This CDR3 reads CASSPTTNTEAFF. The CDR3 nucleotides read TGTGCCAGCAGTCCCACTACGAACACTGAAGCTTTCTTT.

The chain combines TRBV7-9 with TRBJ2-1; D is possibly TRBD2 (6 bases). CDR1 SEHNR and CDR2 FQNEAQ come from the germline V gene (reference sequence). The CDR3 is 15 residues long. V lost 4 bases and J lost 2, with 12 bases in between. The CDR3 loop is CASSYLAGTYNEQFF. The CDR3 nucleotides are TGTGCCAGCAGCTATCTTGCGGGAACCTACAATGAGCAGTTCTTC.

V is TRBV5-8 and J is TRBJ2-5, with a possible D match to TRBD1 (6 bases). The V gene's germline CDR1 is SGHTS and CDR2 YDEGEE. Trimming removed 4 bases at V and 10 bases at J, with 23 bases between. There are 15 residues in the CDR3. CDR3 bases: TGTGCCAGCAGCCACCCCGCGAACAGGGTTTCGGACCAGTACTTC. Protein: CASSHPANRVSDQYF. The full variable domain, its missing parts supplied by reference TRBV5-8 and TRBJ2-5, is EAGVTQSPTHLIKTRGQQATLRCSPISGHTSVYWYQQALGLGLQFLLWYDEGEERNRGNFPPRFSGRQFPNYSSELNVNALELEDSALYLCASSHPANRVSDQYFGPGTRLLVL.

This sequence joins TRBV11-2 and TRBJ1-2; D might be TRBD1 (5 bases). The length of the CDR3 is 13 residues. Germline V lookup: CDR1 SGHAT, CDR2 FQNNGV. The ends were cut back, 10 bases at V and 4 bases at J, with 16 bases in the middle. DNA of the CDR3: TGTGCCATCCCATCGGGGGAATCCTATGGCTACACCTTC. This translates into CAIPSGESYGYTF. The full variable domain, its missing parts supplied by reference TRBV11-2 and TRBJ1-2, is EAGVAQSPRYKIIEKRQSVAFWCNPISGHATLYWYQQILGQGPKLLIQFQNNGVVDDSQLPKDRFSAERLKGVDSTLKIQPAKLEDSAVYLCAIPSGESYGYTFGSGTRLTVV.

V usage is TRBV15 and J usage is TRBJ2-1; tentatively, D is TRBD1 (5 bases). V dropped 5 bases and J dropped 1 base, with 15 bases sitting between them. This CDR3 has 16 residues. From germline, CDR1 is LNHNV and CDR2 YYDKDF (reference sequence). The CDR3 region has the DNA TGTGCCACCAGCCTGAGAGGTGGGGCGTCCTACAATGAGCAGTTCTTC. This codes for CATSLRGGASYNEQFF.

This chain connects TRBV20-1 to TRBJ2-3; maybe TRBD2 (6 bases). V lost 7 bases, J lost 1 base, and 6 bases lay in between. The CDR3 loop spans 11 amino acids. The germline V gene encodes CDR1 DFQATT and CDR2 SNEGSKA (reference sequence). CDR3 sequence reads: CSGGGTDTQYF. The CDR3 DNA reads as TGCAGTGGCGGGGGCACAGATACGCAGTATTTT.

The chain is built from TRBV7-3 and TRBJ2-2; 10 bases agree with TRBD2. Germline CDR1 and CDR2: SGHTA and FQGTGA. Trimming took 5 bases from V and 4 from J; bases not matched to a gene: 13. The CDR3 runs 18 residues. CDR3: CASSPTRSGRMSTGELFF. The CDR3 nucleotides read TGTGCCAGCAGCCCCACGCGTAGCGGGAGGATGAGCACCGGGGAGCTGTTTTTT.

The V and J genes are TRBV19 and TRBJ2-7; maybe TRBD2 (6 bases). Trimming removed 5 bases from V and 6 bases from J, with 8 bases in between. From germline, CDR1 is LNHDA and CDR2 SQIVND (reference sequence). This CDR3 comprises 11 residues. CDR3 bases: TGTGCCAGTAGTTTCGGGGGCGAGCAGTACTTC. Its protein is CASSFGGEQYF.

The rearrangement uses TRBV29-1 and TRBJ2-7, with TRBD1 matching 11 bases. The CDR3 length is 14 residues. Germline assignment: CDR1 SQVTM and CDR2 ANQGSEA. The V gene end was trimmed by 6 bases and the J gene end by 9 bases; junction bases not matched to a gene: 13. The CDR3 coding sequence is TGCAGCGTCCTTAGGACAGGGGGCAGTTTTCGGCAGTACTTC. It encodes CSVLRTGGSFRQYF.

V usage is TRBV30 and J usage is TRBJ1-6; no definite D call. This CDR3 has 13 residues. Germline V CDR1 and CDR2: GTSNPN, SVGIG (reference sequence). V was cut by 8 bases and J by 6 bases, with 14 bases left in between. CDR3 in amino acids: CARAEGGNSPLHF. DNA of the CDR3: TGTGCCCGGGCCGAGGGCGGTAATTCACCCCTCCACTTT.

CDR3 sequence (DNA): TGTGCCAGCAGCGTAACAGGGGAGGCCTATGGCTACACCTTC. This gives the protein CASSVTGEAYGYTF. The V and J genes are TRBV2 and TRBJ1-2, with 7 bases that match TRBD1. The CDR3 extends over 14 amino acids. Trimming removed 6 bases from V and 4 bases from J; junction bases left unmatched: 8. The germline gives CDR1 SNHLY, CDR2 FYNNEI.

The V gene is TRBV7-9, the J gene TRBJ2-7; D is perhaps TRBD2 (11 bases). The V gene lost 8 bases and the J gene lost 6 bases, with 38 bases spanning the gap. The CDR3 runs 20 residues. Germline CDR1 and CDR2: SEHNR and FQNEAQ (reference sequence). CDR3 DNA sequence: TGTGCCAGCCGCACCTTGGGCAGGGACAGGGGACTAGCGGTACCTTTCGAGCAGTACTTC. As protein: CASRTLGRDRGLAVPFEQYF. The full variable domain, in which reference TRBV7-9 and TRBJ2-7 provide the parts outside the CDR3, is DTGVSQNPRHKITKRGQNVTFRCDPISEHNRLYWYRQTLGQGPEFLTYFQNEAQLEKSRLLSDRFSAERPKGSFSTLEIQRTEQGDSAMYLCASRTLGRDRGLAVPFEQYFGPGTRLTVT.

The chain uses TRBV28 and TRBJ2-1; D call uncertain. Germline CDR1 is MDHEN and CDR2 is SYDVKM. Trimming left V 7 bases short and J 2 bases short, with 9 bases between. The CDR3 loop spans 13 amino acids. The CDR3: CASTRLTYNEQFF. DNA of the CDR3: TGTGCCAGCACCAGACTTACCTACAATGAGCAGTTCTTC.

The table lists this clone with a count of one. The chain links TRBV5-4 to TRBJ2-6, with TRBD2 identical over 7 bases. V shed 5 bases, J shed 0 bases, and the junction held 5 bases outside the gene matches. Germline-derived CDR1 and CDR2 are SGHNT and YYREEE (reference sequence). The CDR3 runs to 16 residues. CDR3 coding DNA: TGTGCCAGCAGTATTGGCGGGAGCTCTGGGGCCAACGTCCTGACTTTC. Its translation is CASSIGGSSGANVLTF.